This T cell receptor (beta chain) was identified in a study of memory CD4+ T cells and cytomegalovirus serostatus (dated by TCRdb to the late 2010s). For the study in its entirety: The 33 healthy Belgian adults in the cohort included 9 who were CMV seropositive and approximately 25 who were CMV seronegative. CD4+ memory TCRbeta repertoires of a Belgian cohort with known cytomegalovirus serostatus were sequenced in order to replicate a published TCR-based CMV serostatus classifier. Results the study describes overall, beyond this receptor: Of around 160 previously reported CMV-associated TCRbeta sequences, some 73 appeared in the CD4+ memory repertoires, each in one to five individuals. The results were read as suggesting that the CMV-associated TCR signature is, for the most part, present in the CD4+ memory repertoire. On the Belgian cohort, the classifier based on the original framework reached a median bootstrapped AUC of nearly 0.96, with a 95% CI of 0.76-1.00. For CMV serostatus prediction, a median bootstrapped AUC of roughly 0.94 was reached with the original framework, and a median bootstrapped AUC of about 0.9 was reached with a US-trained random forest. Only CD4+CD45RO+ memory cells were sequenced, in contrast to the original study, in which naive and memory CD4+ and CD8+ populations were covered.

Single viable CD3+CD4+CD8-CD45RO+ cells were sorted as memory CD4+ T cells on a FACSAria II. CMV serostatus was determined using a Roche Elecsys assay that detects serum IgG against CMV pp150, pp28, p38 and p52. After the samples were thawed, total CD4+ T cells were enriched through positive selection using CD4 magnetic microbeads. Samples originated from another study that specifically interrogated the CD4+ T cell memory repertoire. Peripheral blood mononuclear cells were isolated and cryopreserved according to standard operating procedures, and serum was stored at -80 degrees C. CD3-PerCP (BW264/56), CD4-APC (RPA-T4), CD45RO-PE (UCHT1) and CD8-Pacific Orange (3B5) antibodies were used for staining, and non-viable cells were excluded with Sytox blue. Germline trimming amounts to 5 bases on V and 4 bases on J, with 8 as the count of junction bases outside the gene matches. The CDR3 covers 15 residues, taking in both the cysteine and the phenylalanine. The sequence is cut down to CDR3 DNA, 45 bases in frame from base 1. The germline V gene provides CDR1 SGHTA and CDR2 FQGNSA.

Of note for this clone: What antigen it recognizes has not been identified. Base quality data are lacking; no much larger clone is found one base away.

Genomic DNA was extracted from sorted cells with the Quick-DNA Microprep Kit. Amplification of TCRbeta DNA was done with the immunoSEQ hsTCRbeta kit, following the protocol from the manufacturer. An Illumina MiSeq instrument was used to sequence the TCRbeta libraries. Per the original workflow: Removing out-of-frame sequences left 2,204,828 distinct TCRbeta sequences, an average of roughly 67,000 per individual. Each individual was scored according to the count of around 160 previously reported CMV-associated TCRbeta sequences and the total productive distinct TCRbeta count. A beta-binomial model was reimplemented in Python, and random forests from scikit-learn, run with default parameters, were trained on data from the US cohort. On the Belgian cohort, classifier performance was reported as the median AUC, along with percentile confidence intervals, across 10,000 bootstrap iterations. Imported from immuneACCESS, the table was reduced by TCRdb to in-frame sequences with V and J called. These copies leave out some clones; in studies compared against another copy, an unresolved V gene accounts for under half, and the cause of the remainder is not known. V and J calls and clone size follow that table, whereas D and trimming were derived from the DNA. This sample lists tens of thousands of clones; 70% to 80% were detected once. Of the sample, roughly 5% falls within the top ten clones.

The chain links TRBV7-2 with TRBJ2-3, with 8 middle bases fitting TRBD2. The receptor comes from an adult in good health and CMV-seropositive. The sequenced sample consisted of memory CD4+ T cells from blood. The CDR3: CASSPYRGGADTQYF. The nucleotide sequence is TGTGCCAGCAGCCCCTACCGGGGGGGCGCAGATACGCAGTATTTT.